This T cell receptor beta chain was documented in a study of T cells in narcolepsy. Per germline, CDR1 SGHAT and CDR2 FQDESV (reference sequence). The CDR3 runs to 14 residues. The V gene lost 0 bases and the J gene lost 3 bases, with 7 bases spanning the gap. Data came from immunoSEQ multiplex PCR; TCRdb stores just in-frame clones and leaves some out. The sample lists about 22,000 clones, around 81% seen once, with about 4% in the top ten. Material for sequencing was memory (CD45RA-) CD4+ T cells from blood. The chain uses TRBV11-1 and TRBJ2-3, with D perhaps matching TRBD2 (5 bases). This TCR derives from a human donor in good health. The chain's CDR3 is CASSLAPGTDTQYF. In DNA, the CDR3 is TGTGCCAGCAGCTTAGCGCCGGGGACAGATACGCAGTATTTT.